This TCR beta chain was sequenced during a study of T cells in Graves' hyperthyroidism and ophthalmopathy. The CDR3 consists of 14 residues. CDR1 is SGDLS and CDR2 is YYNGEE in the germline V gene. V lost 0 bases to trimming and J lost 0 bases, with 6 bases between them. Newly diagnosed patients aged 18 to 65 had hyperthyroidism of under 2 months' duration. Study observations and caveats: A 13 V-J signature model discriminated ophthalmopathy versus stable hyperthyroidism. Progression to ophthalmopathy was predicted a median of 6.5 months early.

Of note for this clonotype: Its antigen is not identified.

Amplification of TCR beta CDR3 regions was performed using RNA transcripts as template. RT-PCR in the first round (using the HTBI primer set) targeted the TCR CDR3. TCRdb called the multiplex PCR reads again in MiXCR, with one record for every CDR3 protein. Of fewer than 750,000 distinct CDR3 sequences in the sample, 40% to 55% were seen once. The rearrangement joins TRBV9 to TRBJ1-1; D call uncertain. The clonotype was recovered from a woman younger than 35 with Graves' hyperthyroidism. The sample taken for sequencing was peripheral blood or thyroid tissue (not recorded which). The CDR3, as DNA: TGTGCCAGCAGCGTAGACGGTATGAACACTGAAGCTTTCTTT. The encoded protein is CASSVDGMNTEAFF.